The clone carrying this T cell receptor beta chain is labeled medium-sized. Its target is not known. The data were taken from a study of early T cells in non-severe SARS-CoV-2 infection. Overall study results and limits: Matching results from VDJdb favored anti-spike CD8 responses, leaving private and CD4 specificities undetected.

Per germline, CDR1 MNHEY and CDR2 SMNVEV (reference sequence). Trimming took off 5 bases at V and 0 bases at J, with 16 bases between the two ends. This CDR3 has 16 residues. TCRdb used MiXCR to reprocess the 5' RACE reads, holding one entry per CDR3 protein. The sample consists of roughly 99,000 distinct CDR3 sequences, about an eighth of them appearing once. Sequences were derived from whole blood, sampled at baseline. The chain employs TRBV27 and TRBJ1-1; perhaps TRBD1 as D (6 bases). This clonotype was sampled from an adult who was a healthcare worker with PCR-confirmed SARS-CoV-2 infection or an uninfected control (not recorded which). CDR3 loop: CASSTYLEGVNTEAFF. CDR3 DNA: TGTGCCAGCAGTACGTATTTGGAGGGGGTGAACACTGAAGCTTTCTTT.